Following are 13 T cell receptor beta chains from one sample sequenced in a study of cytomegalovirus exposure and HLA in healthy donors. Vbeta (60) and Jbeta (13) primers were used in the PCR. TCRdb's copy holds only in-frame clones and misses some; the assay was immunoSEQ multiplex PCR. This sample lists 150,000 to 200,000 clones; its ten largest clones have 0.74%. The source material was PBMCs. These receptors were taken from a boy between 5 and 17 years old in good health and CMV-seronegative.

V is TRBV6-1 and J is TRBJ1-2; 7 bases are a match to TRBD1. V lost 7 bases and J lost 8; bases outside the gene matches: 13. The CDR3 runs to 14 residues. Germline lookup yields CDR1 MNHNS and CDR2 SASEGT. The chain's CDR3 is CASMTGSGRGGYTF. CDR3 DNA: TGTGCCAGCATGACAGGGTCTGGCCGGGGGGGCTACACCTTC.

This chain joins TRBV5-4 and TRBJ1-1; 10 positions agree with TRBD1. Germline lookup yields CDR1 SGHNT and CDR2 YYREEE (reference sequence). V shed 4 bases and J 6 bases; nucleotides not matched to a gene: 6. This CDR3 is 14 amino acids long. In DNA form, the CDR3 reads TGTGCCAGCAGCCACCGGGACAGGGGCTCTGAAGCTTTCTTT. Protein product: CASSHRDRGSEAFF.

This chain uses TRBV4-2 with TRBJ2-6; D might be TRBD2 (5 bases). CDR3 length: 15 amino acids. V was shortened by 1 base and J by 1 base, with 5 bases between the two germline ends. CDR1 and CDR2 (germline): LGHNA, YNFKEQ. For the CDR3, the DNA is TGTGCCAGCAGCCAAGGGACTTCTGGGGCCAACGTCCTGACTTTC. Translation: CASSQGTSGANVLTF.

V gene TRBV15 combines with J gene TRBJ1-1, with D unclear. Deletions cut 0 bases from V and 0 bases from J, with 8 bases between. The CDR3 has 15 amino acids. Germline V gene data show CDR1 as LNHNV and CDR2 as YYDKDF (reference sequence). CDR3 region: CATSREFEMNTEAFF. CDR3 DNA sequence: TGTGCCACCAGCAGAGAGTTCGAGATGAACACTGAAGCTTTCTTT.

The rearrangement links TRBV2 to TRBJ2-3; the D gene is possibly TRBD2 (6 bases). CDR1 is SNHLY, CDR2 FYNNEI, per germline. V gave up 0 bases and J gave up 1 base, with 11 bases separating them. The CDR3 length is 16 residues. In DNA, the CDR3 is TGTGCCAGCAGTGAAGCAGGGACTCTCGGCACAGATACGCAGTATTTT. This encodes CASSEAGTLGTDTQYF.

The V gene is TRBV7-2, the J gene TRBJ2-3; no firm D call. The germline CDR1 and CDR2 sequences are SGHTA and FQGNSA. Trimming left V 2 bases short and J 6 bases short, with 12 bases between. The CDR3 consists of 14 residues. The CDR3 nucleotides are TGTGCCAGCAGCTTAACCTGGCCTCCGGATACGCAGTATTTT. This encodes CASSLTWPPDTQYF. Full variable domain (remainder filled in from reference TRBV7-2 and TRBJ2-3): GAGVSQSPSNKVTEKGKDVELRCDPISGHTALYWYRQSLGQGLEFLIYFQGNSAPDKSGLPSDRFSAERTGGSVSTLTIQRTQQEDSAVYLCASSLTWPPDTQYFGPGTRLTVL.

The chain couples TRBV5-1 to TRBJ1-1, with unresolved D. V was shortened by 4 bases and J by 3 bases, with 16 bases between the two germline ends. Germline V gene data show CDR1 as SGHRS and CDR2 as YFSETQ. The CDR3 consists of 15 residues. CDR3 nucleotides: TGCGCCAGCAGCCGACGAACTCAGGACTACACTGAAGCTTTCTTT. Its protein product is CASSRRTQDYTEAFF.

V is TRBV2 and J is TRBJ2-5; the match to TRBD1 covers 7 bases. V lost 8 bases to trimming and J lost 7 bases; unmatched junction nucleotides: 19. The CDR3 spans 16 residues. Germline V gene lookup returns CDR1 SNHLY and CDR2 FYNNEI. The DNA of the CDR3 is TGTGCCAGCCCCGGCTTGGTCGGACAGGCAGGGGCGACCCAGTACTTC. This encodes CASPGLVGQAGATQYF. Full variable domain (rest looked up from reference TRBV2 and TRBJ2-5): EPEVTQTPSHQVTQMGQEVILRCVPISNHLYFYWYRQILGQKVEFLVSFYNNEISEKSEIFDDQFSVERPDGSNFTLKIRSTKLEDSAMYFCASPGLVGQAGATQYFGPGTRLLVL.

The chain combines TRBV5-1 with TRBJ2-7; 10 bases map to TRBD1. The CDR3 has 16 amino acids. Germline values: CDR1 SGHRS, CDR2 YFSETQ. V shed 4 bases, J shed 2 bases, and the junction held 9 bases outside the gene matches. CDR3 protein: CASSALAGTGAYEQYF. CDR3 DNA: TGCGCCAGCAGCGCCCTAGCCGGGACAGGGGCCTACGAGCAGTACTTC. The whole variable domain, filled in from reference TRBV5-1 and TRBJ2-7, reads KAGVTQTPRYLIKTRGQQVTLSCSPISGHRSVSWYQQTPGQGLQFLFEYFSETQRNKGNFPGRFSGRQFSNSRSEMNVSTLELGDSALYLCASSALAGTGAYEQYFGPGTRLTVT.

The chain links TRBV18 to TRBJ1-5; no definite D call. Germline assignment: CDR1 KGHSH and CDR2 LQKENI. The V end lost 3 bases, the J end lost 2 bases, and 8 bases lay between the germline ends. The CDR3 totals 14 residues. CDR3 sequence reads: CASSPPPGNQPQHF. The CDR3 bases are TGTGCCAGCTCACCTCCTCCGGGCAATCAGCCCCAGCATTTT. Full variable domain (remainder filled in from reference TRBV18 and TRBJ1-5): NAGVMQNPRHLVRRRGQEARLRCSPMKGHSHVYWYRQLPEEGLKFMVYLQKENIIDESGMPKERFSAEFPKEGPSILRIQQVVRGDSAAYFCASSPPPGNQPQHFGDGTRLSIL.

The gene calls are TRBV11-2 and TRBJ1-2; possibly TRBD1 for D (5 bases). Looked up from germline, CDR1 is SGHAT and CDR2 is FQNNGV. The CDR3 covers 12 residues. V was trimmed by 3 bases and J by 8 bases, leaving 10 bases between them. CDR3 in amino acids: CASSFQGVGYTF. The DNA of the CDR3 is TGTGCCAGCAGCTTCCAGGGCGTCGGCTACACCTTC. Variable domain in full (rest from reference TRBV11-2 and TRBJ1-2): EAGVAQSPRYKIIEKRQSVAFWCNPISGHATLYWYQQILGQGPKLLIQFQNNGVVDDSQLPKDRFSAERLKGVDSTLKIQPAKLEDSAVYLCASSFQGVGYTFGSGTRLTVV.

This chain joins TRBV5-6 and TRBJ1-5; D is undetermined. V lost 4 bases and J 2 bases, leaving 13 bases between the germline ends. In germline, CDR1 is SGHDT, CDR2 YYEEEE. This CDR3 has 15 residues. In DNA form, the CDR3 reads TGTGCCAGCAGCACCCTAAACCAAGGCAATCAGCCCCAGCATTTT. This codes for CASSTLNQGNQPQHF.

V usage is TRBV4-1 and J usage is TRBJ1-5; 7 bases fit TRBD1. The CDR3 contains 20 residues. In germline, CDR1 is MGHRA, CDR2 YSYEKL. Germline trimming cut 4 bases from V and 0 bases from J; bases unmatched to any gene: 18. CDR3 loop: CASSPGPLSPGTDSNQPQHF. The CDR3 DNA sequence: TGCGCCAGCAGCCCCGGCCCCCTGTCCCCAGGGACAGATAGCAATCAGCCCCAGCATTTT.